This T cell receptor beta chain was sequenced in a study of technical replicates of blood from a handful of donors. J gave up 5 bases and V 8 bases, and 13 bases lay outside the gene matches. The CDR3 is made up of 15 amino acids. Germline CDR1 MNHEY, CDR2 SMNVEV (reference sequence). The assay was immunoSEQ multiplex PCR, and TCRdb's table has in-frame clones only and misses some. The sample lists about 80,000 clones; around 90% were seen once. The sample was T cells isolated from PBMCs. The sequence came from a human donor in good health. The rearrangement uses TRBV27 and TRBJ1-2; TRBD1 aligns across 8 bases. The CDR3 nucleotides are TGTGCCAGCGTAGAGAGACAGGGGCGTTCATATGGCTACACCTTC. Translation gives CASVERQGRSYGYTF.